Below, 24 T cell receptor beta chains from the same sample are listed, as sequenced in a study of CD8+ T cells in alopecia areata. Treatment denoted: oral pan-JAK inhibitor, 5-10 mg twice daily. After isolation, RNA underwent reverse transcription to generate cDNA as the sequencing template. Generated by immunoSEQ multiplex PCR, the TCRdb table keeps only in-frame clones and is missing some. This sample carries about 190,000 clones, 45% to 75% of them seen once, and the ten largest clones take approximately 0.7%. The source was CD4+ T cells sorted from blood, collected at week 4, from a patient treated with tofacitinib. The receptor set was obtained from a human donor with alopecia areata.

The V and J genes are TRBV9 and TRBJ2-5, with D maybe TRBD2 (5 bases). The CDR3 sequence is 13 residues long. Per the germline V gene, CDR1 is SGDLS and CDR2 is YYNGEE. Trimming took off 4 bases at V and 5 bases at J, with 12 bases between the two ends. CDR3: CASSLGPGETQYF. For the CDR3, the DNA is TGTGCCAGCAGCCTGGGCCCGGGGGAGACCCAGTACTTC.

This clone was observed a few times. V and J are TRBV25-1 and TRBJ1-2; D gene ambiguous. With 5 bases removed from V and 6 bases from J, the gap between germline ends came to 16 bases. Germline values: CDR1 MGHDK, CDR2 SYGVNS. The CDR3 runs to 14 residues. CDR3 amino acids: CASSNRAWPNGYTF. As DNA, the CDR3 is TGTGCCAGCAGTAACCGGGCCTGGCCGAATGGCTACACCTTC.

The chain uses TRBV29-1 and TRBJ1-1, with D maybe TRBD1 (5 bases). The germline gives CDR1 SQVTM, CDR2 ANQGSEA. The V end lost 5 bases, the J end lost 10 bases, and 17 bases lay between the germline ends. CDR3 length: 12 residues. The CDR3 spells CSVPGKSGGAFF. In DNA form, the CDR3 reads TGCAGCGTTCCAGGGAAGTCGGGGGGAGCTTTCTTT.

The chain links TRBV29-1 to TRBJ2-1; 7 nucleotides align to TRBD1. Germline trimming cut 8 bases from V and 1 base from J; bases unmatched to any gene: 5. This CDR3 has 13 amino acids. CDR1 is SQVTM, CDR2 ANQGSEA, per germline. The CDR3 is CSFQGVSYNEQFF. CDR3 sequence (DNA): TGCAGCTTTCAGGGGGTTTCCTACAATGAGCAGTTCTTC.

The chain carries TRBV15 and TRBJ2-5, with a possible D match to TRBD1 (6 bases). Germline V lookup: CDR1 LNHNV, CDR2 YYDKDF (reference sequence). The CDR3 totals 14 residues. The V end lost 2 bases, the J end lost 7 bases, and 14 bases lay between the germline ends. The CDR3 DNA sequence: TGTGCCACCAGCAGATCTACAGGGAACCCGACCCAGTACTTC. Amino acids: CATSRSTGNPTQYF.

The chain links TRBV30 to TRBJ2-1, with TRBD1 identical over 9 bases. V lost 3 bases, J lost 8 bases, and 2 bases stayed unmatched. This CDR3 is 12 amino acids long. The germline gives CDR1 GTSNPN, CDR2 SVGIG (reference sequence). The CDR3 loop is CAWSRQGDEQFF. In DNA form, the CDR3 reads TGTGCCTGGAGCAGACAGGGGGATGAGCAGTTCTTC.

A few counts support this clone. The chain recombines TRBV5-1 with TRBJ2-1, with 10 nucleotides matching TRBD2. The CDR3 has 16 residues. The germline gives CDR1 SGHRS, CDR2 YFSETQ. The ends lost 4 bases at V and 6 bases at J; junction bases unmatched: 10. Written as DNA, the CDR3 is TGCGCCAGCAGCCTCGGTCGGCTAGCGGGAGTCAATGAGCAGTTCTTC. Amino acids: CASSLGRLAGVNEQFF.

The chain has TRBV10-3 and TRBJ2-1, with TRBD2 matching over 10 bases. The germline gives CDR1 ENHRY, CDR2 SYGVKD. The CDR3 sequence is 14 residues long. With 8 bases clipped from V and 7 bases from J, the junction kept 8 bases outside the gene matches. CDR3 nucleotide sequence: TGTGCCATCCGGGTAGCGGGAGGTATTAATGAGCAGTTCTTC. Its protein is CAIRVAGGINEQFF.

Ten or more counts support this clone. This chain joins TRBV2 and TRBJ2-7, with D possibly being TRBD2 (5 bases). The length of the CDR3 is 13 residues. Germline V gene data show CDR1 as SNHLY and CDR2 as FYNNEI. V was trimmed by 5 bases and J by 6 bases, leaving 14 bases between them. This CDR3 reads CASSLTGFGEQYF. CDR3 sequence (DNA): TGTGCCAGCAGTCTGACGGGGTTCGGCGAGCAGTACTTC.

This clone was observed a few times. The V gene is TRBV18, the J gene TRBJ2-5; the match to TRBD2 covers 7 bases. The J segment lost 5 bases and the V segment lost 0 bases, leaving 3 bases of the junction unmatched. The CDR3 has 14 amino acids. Germline CDR1 KGHSH, CDR2 LQKENI. The CDR3: CASSPPGGTETQYF. The CDR3 coding sequence is TGTGCCAGCTCACCACCGGGAGGGACGGAGACCCAGTACTTC.

This clone was picked up a small number of times. The chain uses TRBV5-1 and TRBJ2-1, with 9 bases lining up with TRBD1. Unmatched junction bases numbered 4, after V lost 1 base and J lost 2 bases. Germline V gives CDR1 SGHRS, CDR2 YFSETQ. The CDR3 is 16 amino acids. CDR3 bases: TGCGCCAGCAGCTTGTTCGGGACAGGGACCTACAATGAGCAGTTCTTC. Its translation: CASSLFGTGTYNEQFF.

The rearrangement joins TRBV29-1 to TRBJ1-1, with 7 nucleotides matching TRBD1. V dropped 7 bases and J dropped 4; count of bases not matched to a gene: 12. This CDR3 is built from 14 residues. CDR1 is SQVTM, CDR2 ANQGSEA, per germline. As DNA, the CDR3 is TGCAGCGGCGCGACAACAGGGGCGGTCACTGAAGCTTTCTTT. Translating it yields CSGATTGAVTEAFF.

The chain has TRBV29-1 and TRBJ1-2; 8 bases fit TRBD1. The V segment lost 4 bases and the J segment 4 bases; nucleotides outside the gene matches: 5. The CDR3 is 13 residues long. The germline gives CDR1 SQVTM, CDR2 ANQGSEA. CDR3 nucleotides: TGCAGCGTTGCGGACAGGGACCGCTATGGCTACACCTTC. It yields the protein CSVADRDRYGYTF.

V is TRBV2 and J is TRBJ2-3; D is possibly TRBD2 (6 bases). V gave up 6 bases and J gave up 0 bases, with 7 bases separating them. The CDR3 sequence is 13 residues long. Germline V lookup: CDR1 SNHLY, CDR2 FYNNEI. In DNA form, the CDR3 reads TGTGCCAGCAGGGCGGGGAGCACAGATACGCAGTATTTT. It specifies CASRAGSTDTQYF.

The sample holds a few counts of this clone. The V and J genes are TRBV4-1 and TRBJ2-7; tentative D call: TRBD2 (6 bases). Germline V gives CDR1 MGHRA, CDR2 YSYEKL. Trimming pared 2 bases from V and 0 bases from J, leaving 14 bases between. The CDR3 spans 16 residues. Here the CDR3 reads CASSQTLSGRSYEQYF. CDR3 DNA sequence: TGCGCCAGCAGCCAAACGCTAAGCGGGCGCTCCTACGAGCAGTACTTC.

The chain couples TRBV6-5 to TRBJ2-3; the match to TRBD1 covers 8 bases. V lost 2 bases, J lost 5 bases, and 6 bases stayed unmatched. This CDR3 spans 15 amino acids. Germline CDR1 and CDR2: MNHEY and SVGAGI. The CDR3 here is CASSYGQGAGDTQYF. DNA for the CDR3: TGTGCCAGCAGTTACGGGCAGGGGGCAGGAGATACGCAGTATTTT.

The CDR3 DNA is TGTGCCTGCACCCCTTGGGATGAGCAGTTCTTC. It translates to CACTPWDEQFF. The V and J genes are TRBV30 and TRBJ2-1; D not resolved. The germline CDR1 and CDR2 sequences are GTSNPN and SVGIG (reference sequence). V shed 6 bases and J shed 8 bases, with 11 bases lying between them. The CDR3 has 11 residues. The full variable domain, its missing parts supplied by reference TRBV30 and TRBJ2-1, is SQTIHQWPATLVQPVGSPLSLECTVEGTSNPNLYWYRQAAGRGLQLLFYSVGIGQISSEVPQNLSASRPQDRQFILSSKKLLLSDSGFYLCACTPWDEQFFGPGTRLTVL.

This clone has just one count. V usage is TRBV7-9 and J usage is TRBJ2-3, with no clear D. Between the trimmed V and J ends, which lost 5 bases and 4 bases, there was a span of 10 bases. The length of the CDR3 is 13 residues. Germline-derived CDR1 and CDR2 are SEHNR and FQNEAQ (reference sequence). The CDR3, as DNA: TGTGCCAGCAGCCCCAAGTGGGCAGATACGCAGTATTTT. It translates to CASSPKWADTQYF.

This clone turned up a few times. The chain joins TRBV5-1 to TRBJ2-7; TRBD1 matches 9 bases. The junction had 5 bases not matched to a gene; V was cut back by 2 bases and J by 2 bases. In germline, CDR1 is SGHRS, CDR2 YFSETQ. CDR3 size: 15 residues. The CDR3 reads CASSFNRGPTYEQYF. The CDR3 nucleotides are TGCGCCAGCAGCTTCAACAGGGGGCCAACCTACGAGCAGTACTTC. Complete variable domain (other parts from reference TRBV5-1 and TRBJ2-7): KAGVTQTPRYLIKTRGQQVTLSCSPISGHRSVSWYQQTPGQGLQFLFEYFSETQRNKGNFPGRFSGRQFSNSRSEMNVSTLELGDSALYLCASSFNRGPTYEQYFGPGTRLTVT.

The chain combines TRBV30 with TRBJ1-1, with TRBD1 matching 7 bases. With V trimmed by 8 bases and J by 4 bases, 16 bases remained unmatched. The CDR3 consists of 15 residues. Germline values: CDR1 GTSNPN, CDR2 SVGIG (reference sequence). The CDR3 region has the DNA TGTGCCAATACAGGGGCCGCCGCAAGAGTCACTGAAGCTTTCTTT. Protein: CANTGAAARVTEAFF.

This clone was detected a few times. V is TRBV30 and J is TRBJ2-1, with D unresolved. Germline values: CDR1 GTSNPN, CDR2 SVGIG (reference sequence). Trimming shortened V by 3 bases and J by 6 bases, and 12 bases separated the two germline ends. The CDR3 contains 13 residues. CDR3 nucleotides: TGTGCCTGGAGCGCCAGTCGGTCCAATGAGCAGTTCTTC. Its translation is CAWSASRSNEQFF.

Turning to this clone: The germline gene is not matched at one end of the junction; a read error may be the cause. This chain links TRBV7-8 with TRBJ1-5; no definite D call. Germline-derived CDR1 and CDR2 are SGHVS and FQNEAQ. The CDR3 spans 13 residues. CDR3 nucleotides: TGCGCCAGCAGCTTAAAAGAAAATCAGCCCCAGCATTTT. This gives the protein CASSLKENQPQHF.

V gene TRBV5-4 combines with J gene TRBJ2-3; D is unresolved. Trimming cost V 0 bases and J 3 bases, with 8 bases left between them. This CDR3 contains 14 residues. The germline V gene encodes CDR1 SGHNT and CDR2 YYREEE (reference sequence). The CDR3 nucleotides are TGTGCCAGCAGCTTGGCACGGAAAACAGATACGCAGTATTTT. This encodes CASSLARKTDTQYF.

This clone was seen a few times. The same CDR3 also results from other DNA sequences found in this sample. The genes are TRBV30 and TRBJ1-1, with D unclear. Trimming removed 0 bases from V and 5 bases from J, with 10 bases in between. This CDR3 has 13 residues. Germline values: CDR1 GTSNPN, CDR2 SVGIG (reference sequence). The CDR3 coding sequence is TGTGCCTGGAGTGTGAAGGGAGGGACTGAAGCTTTCTTT. This sequence encodes CAWSVKGGTEAFF.